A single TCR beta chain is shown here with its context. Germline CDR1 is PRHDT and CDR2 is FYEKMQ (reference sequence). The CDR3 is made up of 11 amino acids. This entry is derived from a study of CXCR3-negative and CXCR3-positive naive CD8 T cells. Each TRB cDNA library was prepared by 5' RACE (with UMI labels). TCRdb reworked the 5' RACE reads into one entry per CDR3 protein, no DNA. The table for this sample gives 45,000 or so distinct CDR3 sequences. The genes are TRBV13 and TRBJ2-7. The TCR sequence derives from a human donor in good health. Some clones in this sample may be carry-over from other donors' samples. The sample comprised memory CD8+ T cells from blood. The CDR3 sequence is CASSFVNEQYF. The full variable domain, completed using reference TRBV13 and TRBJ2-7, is AAGVIQSPRHLIKEKRETATLKCYPIPRHDTVYWYQQGPGQDPQFLISFYEKMQSDKGSIPDRFSAQQFSDYHSELNMSSLELGDSALYFCASSFVNEQYFGPGTRLTVT.